Listed here are 10 T cell receptor beta chains from one sample, sequenced in a study of control samples from healthy donors and cancer patients. TCRdb's copy holds only in-frame clones and misses some; the assay was immunoSEQ multiplex PCR. The table records 150,000 or so clones, about 94% of them present only once. Sequenced material: blood. These receptors originate from a man aged 40-55 years in good health.

V and J are TRBV28 and TRBJ2-6; D not certain. Germline V gene data show CDR1 as MDHEN and CDR2 as SYDVKM. CDR3 length: 15 amino acids. Trimming removed 7 bases from V and 0 bases from J, with 10 bases in between. The CDR3 nucleotides are TGTGCCAGCAACTTACGGATCTCTGGGGCCAACGTCCTGACTTTC. It encodes CASNLRISGANVLTF.

V is TRBV6-6 and J is TRBJ2-7, with 13 bases that match TRBD2. Germline CDR1 is MNHNY and CDR2 is SVGAGI (reference sequence). The J segment lost 0 bases and the V segment lost 6 bases, leaving 8 bases of the junction unmatched. The CDR3 covers 17 residues. The CDR3 is CASSRLAGGSSSYEQYF. CDR3 DNA sequence: TGTGCCAGCAGCCGACTAGCGGGGGGATCGAGCTCCTACGAGCAGTACTTC.

This clone has just one count. The CDR3 spells CASSPGFTEAFF. CDR3 DNA: TGTGCCAGTAGTCCTGGGTTCACTGAAGCTTTCTTT. The chain carries TRBV19 and TRBJ1-1; D unclear. The CDR3 contains 12 residues. Germline V gene data show CDR1 as LNHDA and CDR2 as SQIVND (reference sequence). V lost 5 bases, J lost 4 bases, and 8 bases lay in between.

The chain links TRBV18 to TRBJ1-2; 8 bases match TRBD1. Germline CDR1 is KGHSH and CDR2 is LQKENI. The V gene end was trimmed by 4 bases and the J gene end by 7 bases; junction bases not matched to a gene: 2. This CDR3 region has 12 residues. Here the CDR3 DNA reads TGTGCCAGCTCACTGACAGGGGCTGGCTACACCTTC. The encoded protein is CASSLTGAGYTF.

The CDR3, as DNA: TGTGCCAGCAGTTCCCCGGGACAGTCCACCGGGGAGCTGTTTTTT. Protein sequence: CASSSPGQSTGELFF. The V gene is TRBV28, the J gene TRBJ2-2, with 7 bases aligning to TRBD1. Germline V lookup: CDR1 MDHEN, CDR2 SYDVKM. The CDR3 is 15 amino acids. The trim removed 4 bases at V and 4 bases at J, leaving 6 bases unmatched.

This clone has a single count. V is TRBV5-1 and J is TRBJ2-1, with 12 bases aligning to TRBD1. V shed 2 bases, J shed 8 bases, and the junction held 8 bases outside the gene matches. The germline V gene encodes CDR1 SGHRS and CDR2 YFSETQ. The CDR3 sequence is 16 residues long. For the CDR3, the DNA is TGCGCCAGCAGCTTAGGGACAGGGGGCGGTTTGGATGAGCAGTTCTTC. Translated, it gives CASSLGTGGGLDEQFF.

The V gene is TRBV5-1, the J gene TRBJ1-4; D gene uncertain. Trimming took 1 base from V and 6 from J, leaving 13 bases between them. This CDR3 is built from 15 residues. CDR1 SGHRS and CDR2 YFSETQ come from the germline V gene. CDR3 protein: CASSLSGEPDEKLFF. CDR3 nucleotides: TGCGCCAGCAGCTTGAGCGGGGAGCCGGATGAAAAACTGTTTTTT.

The V and J genes are TRBV7-9 and TRBJ1-4, with D possibly matching TRBD1 (6 bases). This CDR3 has 14 residues. The germline V and J ends were trimmed by 5 bases and 6 bases, with 13 bases remaining between them. Germline assignment: CDR1 SEHNR and CDR2 FQNEAQ (reference sequence). CDR3 in amino acids: CASSKQGSHEKLFF. The CDR3 coding sequence is TGTGCCAGCAGCAAACAGGGCTCCCATGAAAAACTGTTTTTT.

The count of this clone is one. The chain is built from TRBV4-3 and TRBJ2-3, with 12 bases matching TRBD2. Germline V gene lookup returns CDR1 LGHNA and CDR2 YSLEER. Trimming removed 0 bases from V and 4 bases from J; junction bases left unmatched: 14. CDR3 size: 20 residues. CDR3 coding DNA: TGCGCCAGCAGCCAAGATATATCTCTAGCGGGGGGGACAGGCCCAGATACGCAGTATTTT. Translating it yields CASSQDISLAGGTGPDTQYF.

The chain joins TRBV5-1 to TRBJ2-1; D may be TRBD1 (6 bases). The germline CDR1 and CDR2 sequences are SGHRS and YFSETQ. This CDR3 is built from 12 residues. V was cut by 3 bases and J by 8 bases, with 9 bases left in between. The CDR3 here is CASSSPGDEQFF. CDR3 sequence (DNA): TGCGCCAGCAGCTCCCCAGGGGATGAGCAGTTCTTC.